The 3 T cell receptor beta chains below come from one sample, sequenced in a study of blood T cell repertoires in COVID-19. TCRdb keeps only in-frame clones here, not all; method: immunoSEQ multiplex PCR. The sample contains a few hundred thousand clones, 70% to 90% of which appear only once. Sequencing used PBMCs or T cells enriched from blood (not recorded which). Source of these receptors: a woman between 35 and 50 years old with acute COVID-19.

The CDR3 region has the DNA TGTGCCAGCAGCTTAGGGACAGGGGCGCAGTATTTT. Its translation: CASSLGTGAQYF. This sequence joins TRBV7-7 and TRBJ2-3; 9 nucleotides align to TRBD1. V trimming: 1 base; J trimming: 10 bases; junction bases outside the gene matches: 0. This CDR3 is built from 12 residues. Germline CDR1 SSHAT, CDR2 FNYEAQ (reference sequence).

The rearrangement uses TRBV21-1 and TRBJ2-1; the table's D call, TRBD2, has no DNA check behind it. TRBV21-1 is designated a pseudogene. The CDR3 extends over 18 amino acids. The DNA of the CDR3 is TGTGCCAGCAGCAAAGGACCTCAGGGACTAGCGGAGGGCCATGAGCAGTTCTTC. Translated, it gives CASSKGPQGLAEGHEQFF.

The rearrangement links TRBV7-2 to TRBJ2-1; 8 bases fit TRBD2. Germline V gene sequence: CDR1 SGHTA, CDR2 FQGNSA. After removal of 3 bases from V and 10 bases from J, the junction contained 8 bases not matched to a gene. This CDR3 comprises 14 residues. The chain's CDR3 is CASSLTGGLDEQFF. The CDR3 region has the DNA TGTGCCAGCAGCTTGACGGGGGGGCTAGACGAGCAGTTCTTC.